This T cell receptor (beta chain) was documented in a study of blood T cell repertoires in COVID-19. The repertoire was sequenced with immunoSEQ multiplex PCR; TCRdb's copy has only in-frame clones and lacks some. In the table there are about 190,000 clones, approximately 90% of which are singletons. This CDR3 region has 16 residues. The germline V and J ends were trimmed by 5 bases and 6 bases, with 19 bases remaining between them. Looked up from germline, CDR1 is MNHEY and CDR2 is SMNVEV (reference sequence). Sequenced sample: peripheral blood. The clonotype was recovered from a man in his forties with active or convalescent COVID-19. V is TRBV27 and J is TRBJ2-2; perhaps TRBD1 as D (6 bases). CDR3 amino acids: CASSPTGFGWAGELFF. The CDR3 DNA sequence: TGTGCCAGCAGTCCCACAGGGTTCGGGTGGGCCGGGGAGCTGTTTTTT.